This TCR beta chain stems from a study of blood T cell repertoires in COVID-19. Study in general: Spain, Italy and the United States supplied samples that represented acute and convalescent COVID-19. Sample material is recorded as cDNA or gDNA derived from T cells, B-cell-depleted T cells, or PBMCs.

The cohort comprised adults aged about 18 to 100 years residing in approximately 25 US areas. Here immunoSEQ multiplex PCR was the method, and the copy in TCRdb shows in-frame clones only, minus some. The table records a few hundred thousand clones, 85% to 90% of them present only once. The sequencing sample was made of PBMCs or T cells enriched from blood (not recorded which). The sequence came from a woman aged 45-65 years with acute COVID-19.

CDR3 DNA: TGTGCCTGGAGTGGCGCGCTTTCCTACGAGCAGTACTTC. Its translation: CAWSGALSYEQYF. V usage is TRBV30 and J usage is TRBJ2-7; D is ambiguous. Germline V gives CDR1 GTSNPN, CDR2 SVGIG (reference sequence). CDR3 length: 13 amino acids. Trimming cost V 1 base and J 1 base, with 8 bases left between them.